This entry lists 19 T cell receptor beta chains sequenced from one sample in a study of OX40 agonist ivuxolimab in advanced cancers. Assay used: immunoSEQ multiplex PCR; TCRdb lists only in-frame clones, some missing. The profile covers 45,000 to 60,000 clones, with about 92% appearing a single time and about 6% taken by the ten largest. This specimen was CD4+ or CD8+ T cells sorted from blood, taken in a trial of the OX40 agonist ivuxolimab. These receptors all stem from an adult with an advanced solid tumor such as melanoma, head and neck, liver or kidney cancer.

This clone was detected a few times. The gene calls are TRBV27 and TRBJ2-5, with TRBD1 matching over 7 bases. Germline V gene sequence: CDR1 MNHEY, CDR2 SMNVEV (reference sequence). The V and J ends lost 5 bases and 4 bases, in that order; junction bases with no gene match: 7. The CDR3 spans 14 residues. CDR3 sequence: CASSQQGSLETQYF. The CDR3 bases are TGTGCCAGCAGTCAACAGGGGAGCCTAGAGACCCAGTACTTC.

This chain uses TRBV5-1 with TRBJ1-2; a possible D gene is TRBD1 (5 bases). The ends were cut back, 4 bases at V and 0 bases at J, with 16 bases in the middle. Per the germline V gene, CDR1 is SGHRS and CDR2 is YFSETQ. The CDR3 has 16 residues. This chain's CDR3 is CASSPLAQGPNYGYTF. CDR3 bases: TGCGCCAGCAGCCCCCTTGCCCAGGGTCCTAACTATGGCTACACCTTC.

The DNA for the CDR3 is TGTGCCAGCAGCTTAGTTGGCTACAATGAGCAGTTCTTC. It is translated as CASSLVGYNEQFF. The V gene is TRBV7-8, the J gene TRBJ2-1; D call uncertain. The V and J ends lost 1 base and 3 bases respectively, with 4 bases between them. This CDR3 spans 13 amino acids. Germline assignment: CDR1 SGHVS and CDR2 FQNEAQ.

This chain connects TRBV4-1 to TRBJ1-1; D not resolved. CDR1 MGHRA and CDR2 YSYEKL come from the germline V gene. This CDR3 contains 13 residues. Deletions cut 0 bases from V and 2 bases from J, with 4 bases between. The CDR3, as DNA: TGCGCCAGCAGCCAAGAGAGTAACACTGAAGCTTTCTTT. Its translation is CASSQESNTEAFF.

CDR3 region: CASSLGGGAYNEQFF. CDR3 DNA: TGTGCCAGCAGCTTAGGAGGAGGGGCCTACAATGAGCAGTTCTTC. V and J are TRBV11-2 and TRBJ2-1, with a tentative D call TRBD2 (6 bases). The CDR3 is 15 amino acids. CDR1 and CDR2 from the germline V gene are SGHAT and FQNNGV. The V end was cut by 1 base, the J end by 2 bases, with 9 bases between.

The gene calls are TRBV7-9 and TRBJ1-2; D call uncertain. V was clipped by 5 bases and J by 1 base, with 8 bases between them. Germline assignment: CDR1 SEHNR and CDR2 FQNEAQ (reference sequence). This CDR3 spans 13 amino acids. The CDR3 bases are TGTGCCAGCAGCACTCAAAGTAACTATGGCTACACCTTC. Translation: CASSTQSNYGYTF.

This chain connects TRBV4-3 to TRBJ1-2; 11 positions match TRBD1. V was pared by 1 base and J by 12 bases, with 10 bases of the junction left unmatched. CDR1 is LGHNA, CDR2 YSLEER, per germline. The CDR3 has 15 residues. The CDR3 spells CASSQVAGTGGGNTF. In nucleotides, the CDR3 is TGCGCCAGCAGCCAAGTCGCCGGGACAGGGGGGGGAAACACCTTC.

The chain employs TRBV5-1 and TRBJ1-1; tentative D call: TRBD1 (6 bases). CDR1 is SGHRS and CDR2 is YFSETQ in the germline V gene. This CDR3 region has 13 residues. Trimming removed 2 bases from V and 8 bases from J, with 13 bases in between. CDR3 DNA: TGCGCCAGCAGCTTTCTGGGGGCCCCCGAAGCTTTCTTT. Translation gives CASSFLGAPEAFF.

This chain uses TRBV4-3 with TRBJ2-7, with a weak D call TRBD1 (5 bases). The CDR3 spans 14 residues. Germline V gives CDR1 LGHNA, CDR2 YSLEER. Trimming removed 3 bases from V and 0 bases from J, with 9 bases in between. CDR3 in DNA: TGCGCCAGCAGCCAGGTTGGGGCCTCCTACGAGCAGTACTTC. Residues: CASSQVGASYEQYF.

V and J are TRBV27 and TRBJ2-7, with 12 bases that match TRBD2. The ends lost 5 bases at V and 6 bases at J; junction bases unmatched: 11. Per the germline V gene, CDR1 is MNHEY and CDR2 is SMNVEV (reference sequence). The CDR3 length is 16 residues. The DNA for the CDR3 is TGTGCCAGCAGTCCACGGACTAGCGGGGAATATCGCGAGCAGTACGTC. Translated: CASSPRTSGEYREQYV.

The rearrangement joins TRBV6-6 to TRBJ2-7; 9 bases fit TRBD2. J was trimmed by 6 bases and V by 5 bases; bases with no gene match: 14. Germline values: CDR1 MNHNY, CDR2 SVGAGI (reference sequence). The CDR3 length is 16 residues. The CDR3 DNA sequence: TGTGCCAGCAGTCAACCCTTAGCGGGAGAGGTTGGCGAGCAGTACTTC. Its protein is CASSQPLAGEVGEQYF.

The V and J genes are TRBV6-5 and TRBJ2-1; possibly TRBD1 or TRBD2 for D (5 bases each). The CDR3 is made up of 15 amino acids. The germline V and J ends were trimmed by 5 bases and 5 bases, with 16 bases remaining between them. Germline CDR1 reads MNHEY; CDR2 reads SVGAGI. The CDR3 spells CASSTLGQGDNEQFF. The CDR3 DNA follows: TGTGCCAGCAGTACCCTTGGGCAGGGAGACAATGAGCAGTTCTTC.

This rearrangement joins TRBV4-3 to TRBJ2-7; 14 bases align to TRBD2. Trimming took 3 bases from V and 6 from J; bases not matched to a gene: 4. The length of the CDR3 is 15 residues. Germline CDR1 and CDR2: LGHNA and YSLEER. CDR3 amino acids: CASSQTSGRAFEQYF. Here the CDR3 DNA reads TGCGCCAGCAGCCAGACTAGCGGGAGGGCCTTCGAGCAGTACTTC.

This clone has only a few counts. This chain connects TRBV9 to TRBJ2-7; D assignment may be TRBD1 or TRBD2 (6 bases each). CDR1 SGDLS and CDR2 YYNGEE come from the germline V gene. The CDR3 has 15 amino acids. The ends were cut back, 0 bases at V and 3 bases at J, with 13 bases in the middle. CDR3 loop: CASSVGGDINYEQYF. The CDR3 DNA sequence: TGTGCCAGCAGCGTAGGGGGGGACATAAACTACGAGCAGTACTTC.

The sample holds one count of this clone. The rearrangement uses TRBV19 and TRBJ1-2, with D perhaps matching TRBD1 (5 bases). The germline gives CDR1 LNHDA, CDR2 SQIVND (reference sequence). Trimming took 8 bases from V and 5 from J, leaving 9 bases between them. The CDR3 loop spans 11 amino acids. In nucleotides, the CDR3 is TGTGCCAGTCATACAGGATATGGCTACACCTTC. This codes for CASHTGYGYTF.

The rearrangement uses TRBV7-8 and TRBJ1-2; tentatively, D is TRBD1 (6 bases). Germline CDR1 SGHVS, CDR2 FQNEAQ. Trimming took off 4 bases at V and 7 bases at J, with 10 bases between the two ends. CDR3 length: 12 residues. The CDR3 nucleotides read TGTGCCAGCAGCTCATTAGGGGGTGGCTACACCTTC. Protein sequence: CASSSLGGGYTF.

The rearrangement uses TRBV27 and TRBJ2-1; weak D call: TRBD2 (5 bases). The V end was cut by 6 bases, the J end by 6 bases, with 9 bases between. Germline values: CDR1 MNHEY, CDR2 SMNVEV (reference sequence). There are 12 residues in the CDR3. CDR3 in amino acids: CASSSGPNEQFF. In nucleotides, the CDR3 is TGTGCCAGCAGCAGCGGACCCAATGAGCAGTTCTTC.

J is TRBJ1-4 and V is TRBV27; perhaps TRBD1 as D (5 bases). Trimming took 5 bases from V and 8 from J, leaving 18 bases between them. This CDR3 contains 15 residues. Germline V gene sequence: CDR1 MNHEY, CDR2 SMNVEV (reference sequence). CDR3 amino acids: CASSTGYEGREKLFF. As DNA, the CDR3 is TGTGCCAGCAGTACAGGATATGAGGGTCGAGAAAAACTGTTTTTT. The entire variable domain, with the rest obtained from reference TRBV27 and TRBJ1-4, is as follows: EAQVTQNPRYLITVTGKKLTVTCSQNMNHEYMSWYRQDPGLGLRQIYYSMNVEVTDKGDVPEGYKVSRKEKRNFPLILESPSPNQTSLYFCASSTGYEGREKLFFGSGTQLSVL.

The chain recombines TRBV9 with TRBJ2-1; D ambiguous. V lost 1 base and J 10 bases, leaving 12 bases between the germline ends. The CDR3 totals 13 residues. Germline CDR1 and CDR2: SGDLS and YYNGEE. CDR3 DNA: TGTGCCAGCAGCGTATCGTCAGTGTTAGAGCAGTTCTTC. Translating gives CASSVSSVLEQFF.